These T cell receptor beta chains were read from a single sample in a study of T cells in Graves' hyperthyroidism and ophthalmopathy. TCRdb re-called the multiplex PCR reads with MiXCR, one entry per CDR3 protein. The sample yields about 350,000 distinct CDR3 sequences, around 13% seen once. Material for sequencing was blood. Receptor source: a woman aged 30 to 39 with Graves' hyperthyroidism. Both conserved end residues are part of each CDR3. The D gene is left open where the match is weak. Rows may omit the clone size; those that give it use once, few, many or a size class.

j_call | clone_size | v_call | d_call | cdr3_nt | cdr3_aa
TRBJ2-1 | few | TRBV7-2 | TRBD2 | TGTGCCAGCAGCTCCGAAGGGTCTAGCGGGAGTCGGAACAATGAGCAGTTCTTC | CASSSEGSSGSRNNEQFF
TRBJ2-1 | - | TRBV7-9 | - | TGTGCCAGCAGCTTAAAGGGCCTTAAGCAGTTCTTC | CASSLKGLKQFF
TRBJ2-3 | many | TRBV12-5 | - | TGTGCTAGTGGTTTGGTACAGGTCCGCCTAATATATACGCAGTATTTT | CASGLVQVRLIYTQYF
TRBJ1-6 | many | TRBV20-1 | - | TGCAGTGCCGAGGAGGGGGTACGCTCACCCCTCCACTTT | CSAEEGVRSPLHF
TRBJ2-3 | many | TRBV7-9 | TRBD2 | TGTGCCAGCAGCTTCCCCGGACTAGCGGGAACAGATACGCAGTATTTT | CASSFPGLAGTDTQYF
TRBJ2-7 | many | TRBV28 | TRBD2 | TGTGCCAGCAGTTTATTGGGACTAGCGGGAGGGTACGAGCAGTACTTC | CASSLLGLAGGYEQYF
TRBJ2-5 | - | TRBV5-6 | - | TGTGCCAGCAGCCTAGGTGGGGGGCCCTGGGAGACCCAGTACTTC | CASSLGGGPWETQYF
TRBJ1-6 | many | TRBV13 | TRBD1 | TGTGCCAGCAGCCTCGGACAGGGCGGTTCACCCCTCCACTTT | CASSLGQGGSPLHF
TRBJ2-7 | few | TRBV5-5 | - | TGTGCCAGCAGCTTGCGCCCGGGAGCCTCCTACGAGCAGTACTTC | CASSLRPGASYEQYF
TRBJ2-1 | many | TRBV7-2 | - | TGTGCCAGCAGCCCCGGGGGCAGCGACGACAATGAGCAGTTCTTC | CASSPGGSDDNEQFF
TRBJ1-4 | - | TRBV27 | - | TGTGCCAGCAGTTTATCGTCCAGGGATGGGGGAAAACTGTTTTTT | CASSLSSRDGGKLFF
TRBJ2-2 | few | TRBV4-1 | - | TGCGCCAGCAGCCAAAAGCACACCGGGGAGCTGTTTTTT | CASSQKHTGELFF
TRBJ1-5 | many | TRBV24-1 | - | TGTGCCACCAGTGACCCTCGGACAACAAATCAGCCCCAGCATTTT | CATSDPRTTNQPQHF
TRBJ2-1 | many | TRBV28 | TRBD2 | TGTGCCAGCGGGACTAGCCACAATGAGCAGTTCTTC | CASGTSHNEQFF